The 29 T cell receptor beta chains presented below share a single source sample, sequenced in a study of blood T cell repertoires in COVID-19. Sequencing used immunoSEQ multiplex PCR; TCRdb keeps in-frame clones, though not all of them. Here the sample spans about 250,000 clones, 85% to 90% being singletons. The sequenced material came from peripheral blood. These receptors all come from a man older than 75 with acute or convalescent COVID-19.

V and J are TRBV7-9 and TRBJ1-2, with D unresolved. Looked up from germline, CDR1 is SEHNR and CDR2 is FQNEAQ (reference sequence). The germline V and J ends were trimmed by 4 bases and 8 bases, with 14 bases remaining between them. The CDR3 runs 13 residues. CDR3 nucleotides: TGTGCCAGCAGCTCCCAGGTGGGTTACGGCTACACCTTC. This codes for CASSSQVGYGYTF.

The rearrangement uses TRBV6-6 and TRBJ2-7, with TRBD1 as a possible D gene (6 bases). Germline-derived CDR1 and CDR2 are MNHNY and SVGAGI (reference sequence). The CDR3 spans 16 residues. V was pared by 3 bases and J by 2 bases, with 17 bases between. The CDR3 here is CASSYGTRRGTYEQYF. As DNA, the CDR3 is TGTGCCAGCAGTTATGGGACACGAAGGGGCACCTACGAGCAGTACTTC.

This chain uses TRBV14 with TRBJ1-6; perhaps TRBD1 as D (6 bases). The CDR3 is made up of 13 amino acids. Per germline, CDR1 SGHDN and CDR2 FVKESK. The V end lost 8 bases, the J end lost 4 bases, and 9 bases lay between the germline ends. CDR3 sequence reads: CASRTEYNSPLHF. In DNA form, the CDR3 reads TGTGCCAGCCGGACAGAATATAATTCACCCCTCCACTTT.

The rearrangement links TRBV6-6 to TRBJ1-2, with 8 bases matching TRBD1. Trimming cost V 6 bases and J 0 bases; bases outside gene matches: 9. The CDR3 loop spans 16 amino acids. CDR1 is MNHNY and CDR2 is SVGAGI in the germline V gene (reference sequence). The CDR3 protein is CASSLPRGRTNYGYTF. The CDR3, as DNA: TGTGCCAGCAGCCTCCCCAGGGGGCGGACTAACTATGGCTACACCTTC.

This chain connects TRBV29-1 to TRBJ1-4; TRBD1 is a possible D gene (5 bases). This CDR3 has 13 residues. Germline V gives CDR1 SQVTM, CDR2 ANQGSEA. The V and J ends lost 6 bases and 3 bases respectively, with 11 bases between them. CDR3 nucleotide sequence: TGCAGCGTCGGGACGGGAGCTAATGAAAAACTGTTTTTT. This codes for CSVGTGANEKLFF.

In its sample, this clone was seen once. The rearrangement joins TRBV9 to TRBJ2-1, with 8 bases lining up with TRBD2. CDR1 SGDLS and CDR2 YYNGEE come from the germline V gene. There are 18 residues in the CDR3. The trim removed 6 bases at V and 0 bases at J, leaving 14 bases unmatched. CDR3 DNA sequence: TGTGCCAGCACCGGAACTCAGGACGCGGGGGGCTCCTACAATGAGCAGTTCTTC. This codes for CASTGTQDAGGSYNEQFF. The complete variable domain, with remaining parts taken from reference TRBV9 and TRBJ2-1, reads DSGVTQTPKHLITATGQRVTLRCSPRSGDLSVYWYQQSLDQGLQFLIQYYNGEERAKGNILERFSAQQFPDLHSELNLSSLELGDSALYFCASTGTQDAGGSYNEQFFGPGTRLTVL.

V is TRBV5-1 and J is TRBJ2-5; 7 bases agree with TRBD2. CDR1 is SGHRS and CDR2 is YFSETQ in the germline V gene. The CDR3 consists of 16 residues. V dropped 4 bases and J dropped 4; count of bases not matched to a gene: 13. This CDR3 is CASSPGVLGGVETQYF. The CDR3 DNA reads TGCGCCAGCAGCCCGGGGGTCCTGGGAGGGGTAGAGACCCAGTACTTC.

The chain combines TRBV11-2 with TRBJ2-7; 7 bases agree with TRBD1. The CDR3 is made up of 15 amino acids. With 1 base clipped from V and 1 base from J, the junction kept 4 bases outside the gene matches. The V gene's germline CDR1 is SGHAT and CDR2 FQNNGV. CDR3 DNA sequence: TGTGCCAGCAGCTTAGCACAGGGGCTGTCCTACGAGCAGTACTTC. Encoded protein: CASSLAQGLSYEQYF.

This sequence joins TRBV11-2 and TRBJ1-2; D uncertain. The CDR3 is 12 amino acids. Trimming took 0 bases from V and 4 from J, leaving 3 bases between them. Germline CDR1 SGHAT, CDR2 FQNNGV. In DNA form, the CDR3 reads TGTGCCAGCAGCTTAGACCTCTATGGCTACACCTTC. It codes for CASSLDLYGYTF.

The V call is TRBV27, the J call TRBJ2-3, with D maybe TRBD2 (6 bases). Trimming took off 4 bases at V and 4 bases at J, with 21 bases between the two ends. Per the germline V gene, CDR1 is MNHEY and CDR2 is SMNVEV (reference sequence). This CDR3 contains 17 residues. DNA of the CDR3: TGTGCCAGCAGTTCGGGCTCCGGGAGCCCTCGAGCAGATACGCAGTATTTT. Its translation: CASSSGSGSPRADTQYF.

CDR3 nucleotides: TGTGCCAGCAGTCGGGAAAATAATTCACCCCTCCACTTT. Translation gives CASSRENNSPLHF. The gene calls are TRBV25-1 and TRBJ1-6; D ambiguous. V gave up 5 bases and J gave up 5 bases, with 7 bases separating them. This CDR3 is 13 amino acids long. The germline V gene encodes CDR1 MGHDK and CDR2 SYGVNS.

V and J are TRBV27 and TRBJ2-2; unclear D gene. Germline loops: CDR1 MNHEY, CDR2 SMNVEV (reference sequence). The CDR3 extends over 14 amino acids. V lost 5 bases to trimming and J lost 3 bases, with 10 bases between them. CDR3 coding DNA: TGTGCCAGCAGTCCCCCGTTCTACACCGGGGAGCTGTTTTTT. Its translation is CASSPPFYTGELFF.

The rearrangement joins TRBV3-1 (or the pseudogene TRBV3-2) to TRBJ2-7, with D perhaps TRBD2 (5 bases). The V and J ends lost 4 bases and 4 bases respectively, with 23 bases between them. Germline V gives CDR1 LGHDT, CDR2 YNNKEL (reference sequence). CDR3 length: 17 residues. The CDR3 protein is CASSPGLGDSLPYEQYF. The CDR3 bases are TGTGCCAGCAGCCCCGGACTGGGTGATTCCTTGCCTTACGAGCAGTACTTC.

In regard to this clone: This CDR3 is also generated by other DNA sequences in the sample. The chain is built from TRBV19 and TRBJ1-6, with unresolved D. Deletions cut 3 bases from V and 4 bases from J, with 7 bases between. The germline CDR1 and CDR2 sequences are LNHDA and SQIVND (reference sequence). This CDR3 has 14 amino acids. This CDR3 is CASSISGYNSPLHF. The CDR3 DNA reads TGTGCCAGTAGTATTTCAGGTTATAATTCACCCCTCCACTTT.

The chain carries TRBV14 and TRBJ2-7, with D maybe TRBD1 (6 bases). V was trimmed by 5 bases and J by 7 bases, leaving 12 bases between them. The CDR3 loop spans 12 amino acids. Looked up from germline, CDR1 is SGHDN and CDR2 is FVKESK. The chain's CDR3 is CASSSGAHEQYF. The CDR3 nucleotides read TGTGCCAGCAGCTCAGGGGCTCATGAGCAGTACTTC.

The DNA for the CDR3 is TGCGCCAGCAGCTCGGACAGAACTTACGAGCAGTACTTC. This gives the protein CASSSDRTYEQYF. This chain connects TRBV5-1 to TRBJ2-7; TRBD1 might be the D (6 bases). The CDR3 is 13 residues long. The germline V gene has CDR1 SGHRS and CDR2 YFSETQ. With 3 bases removed from V and 4 bases from J, the gap between germline ends came to 11 bases.

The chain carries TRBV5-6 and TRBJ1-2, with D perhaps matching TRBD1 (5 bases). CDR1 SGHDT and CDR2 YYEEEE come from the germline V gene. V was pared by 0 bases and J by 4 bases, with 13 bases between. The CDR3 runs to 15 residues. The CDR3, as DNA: TGTGCCAGCAGCTTGGCATCTCTCCAGGGCTATGGCTACACCTTC. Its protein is CASSLASLQGYGYTF.

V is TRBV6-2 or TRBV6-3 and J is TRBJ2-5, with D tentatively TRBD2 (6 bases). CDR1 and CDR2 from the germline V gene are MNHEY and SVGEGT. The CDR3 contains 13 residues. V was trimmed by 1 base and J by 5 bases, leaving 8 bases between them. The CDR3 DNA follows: TGTGCCAGCAGTTACTTGGGGAGGGAGACCCAGTACTTC. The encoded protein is CASSYLGRETQYF.

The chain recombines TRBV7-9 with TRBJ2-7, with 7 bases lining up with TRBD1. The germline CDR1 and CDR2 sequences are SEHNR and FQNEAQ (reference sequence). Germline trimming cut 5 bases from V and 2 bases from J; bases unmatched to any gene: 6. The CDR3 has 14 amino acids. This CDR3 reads CASSPGTVTYEQYF. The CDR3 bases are TGTGCCAGCAGCCCCGGGACAGTCACCTACGAGCAGTACTTC.

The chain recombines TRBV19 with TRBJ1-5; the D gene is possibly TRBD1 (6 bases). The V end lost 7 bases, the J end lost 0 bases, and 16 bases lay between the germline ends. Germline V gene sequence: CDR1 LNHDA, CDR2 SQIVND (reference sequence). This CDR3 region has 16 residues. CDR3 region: CASTLSWTVSNQPQHF. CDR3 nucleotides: TGTGCCAGTACCCTATCTTGGACAGTTAGCAATCAGCCCCAGCATTTT.

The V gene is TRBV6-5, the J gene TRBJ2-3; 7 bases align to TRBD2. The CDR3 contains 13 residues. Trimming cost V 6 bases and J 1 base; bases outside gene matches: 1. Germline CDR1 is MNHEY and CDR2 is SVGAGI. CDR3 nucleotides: TGTGCCAGCAGGGCGGGAGGCACAGATACGCAGTATTTT. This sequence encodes CASRAGGTDTQYF.

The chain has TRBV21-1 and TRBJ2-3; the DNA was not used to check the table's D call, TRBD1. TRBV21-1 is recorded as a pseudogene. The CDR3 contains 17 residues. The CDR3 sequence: CASSKAAGTGNTDTQYF. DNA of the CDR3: TGTGCCAGCAGCAAAGCGGCCGGGACAGGCAACACAGATACGCAGTATTTT.

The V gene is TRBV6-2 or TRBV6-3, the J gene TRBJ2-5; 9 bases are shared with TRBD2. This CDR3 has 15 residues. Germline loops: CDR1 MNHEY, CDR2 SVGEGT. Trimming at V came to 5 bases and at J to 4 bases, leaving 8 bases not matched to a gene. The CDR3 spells CASSQVAGVLETQYF. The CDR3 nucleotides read TGTGCCAGCAGTCAGGTAGCGGGAGTTTTAGAGACCCAGTACTTC.

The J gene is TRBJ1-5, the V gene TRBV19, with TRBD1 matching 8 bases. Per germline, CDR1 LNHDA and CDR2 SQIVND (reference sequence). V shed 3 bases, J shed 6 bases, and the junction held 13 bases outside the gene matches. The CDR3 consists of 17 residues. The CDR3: CASSIPYGQGASQPQHF. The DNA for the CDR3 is TGTGCCAGTAGTATCCCCTATGGCCAGGGGGCAAGTCAGCCCCAGCATTTT.

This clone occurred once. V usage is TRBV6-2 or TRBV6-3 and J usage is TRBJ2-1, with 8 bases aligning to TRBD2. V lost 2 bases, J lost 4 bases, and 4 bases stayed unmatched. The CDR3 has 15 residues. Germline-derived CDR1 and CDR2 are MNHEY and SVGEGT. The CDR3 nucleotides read TGTGCCAGCAGTTACAGGGTAGCGGGGTACAATGAGCAGTTCTTC. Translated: CASSYRVAGYNEQFF.

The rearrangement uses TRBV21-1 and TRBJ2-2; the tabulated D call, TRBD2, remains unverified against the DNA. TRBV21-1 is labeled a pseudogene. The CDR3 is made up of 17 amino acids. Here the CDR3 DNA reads TGTGCCAGCAGCAAAGGTGTTAATTTGCGGAACACCGGGGAGCTGTTTTTT. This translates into CASSKGVNLRNTGELFF.

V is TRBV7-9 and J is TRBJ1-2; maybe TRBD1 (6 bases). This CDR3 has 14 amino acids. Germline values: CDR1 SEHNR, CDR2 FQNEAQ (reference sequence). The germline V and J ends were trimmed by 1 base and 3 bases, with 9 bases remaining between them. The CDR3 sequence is CASSLETGYYGYTF. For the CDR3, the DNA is TGTGCCAGCAGCTTAGAAACAGGGTACTATGGCTACACCTTC.

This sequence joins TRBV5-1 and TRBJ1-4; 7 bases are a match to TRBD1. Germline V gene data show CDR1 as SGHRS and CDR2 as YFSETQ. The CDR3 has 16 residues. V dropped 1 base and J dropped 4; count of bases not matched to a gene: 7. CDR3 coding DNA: TGCGCCAGCAGCTTGCGAGACCGGGACAGTAATGAAAAACTGTTTTTT. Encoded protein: CASSLRDRDSNEKLFF.

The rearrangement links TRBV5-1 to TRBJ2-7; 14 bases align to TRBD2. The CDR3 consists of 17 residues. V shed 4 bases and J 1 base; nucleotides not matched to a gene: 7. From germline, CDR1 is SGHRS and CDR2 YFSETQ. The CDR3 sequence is CASSPGTSGRGSYEQYF. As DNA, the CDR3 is TGCGCCAGCAGCCCCGGGACTAGCGGGAGAGGTTCCTACGAGCAGTACTTC.